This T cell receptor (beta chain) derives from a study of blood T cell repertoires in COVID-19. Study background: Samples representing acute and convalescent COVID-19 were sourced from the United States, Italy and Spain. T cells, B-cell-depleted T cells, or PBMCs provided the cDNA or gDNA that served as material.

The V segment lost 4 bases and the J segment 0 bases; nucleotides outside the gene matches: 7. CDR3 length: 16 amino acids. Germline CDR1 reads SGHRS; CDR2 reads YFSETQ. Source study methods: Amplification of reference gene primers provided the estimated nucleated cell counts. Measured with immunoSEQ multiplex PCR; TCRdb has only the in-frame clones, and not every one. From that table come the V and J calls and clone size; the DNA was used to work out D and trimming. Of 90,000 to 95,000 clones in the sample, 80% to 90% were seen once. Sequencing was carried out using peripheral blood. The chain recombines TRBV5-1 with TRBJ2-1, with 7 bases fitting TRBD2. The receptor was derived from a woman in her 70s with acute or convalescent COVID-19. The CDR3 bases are TGCGCCAGCAGCATACAACTAGCGAGCTCCTACAATGAGCAGTTCTTC. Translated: CASSIQLASSYNEQFF.